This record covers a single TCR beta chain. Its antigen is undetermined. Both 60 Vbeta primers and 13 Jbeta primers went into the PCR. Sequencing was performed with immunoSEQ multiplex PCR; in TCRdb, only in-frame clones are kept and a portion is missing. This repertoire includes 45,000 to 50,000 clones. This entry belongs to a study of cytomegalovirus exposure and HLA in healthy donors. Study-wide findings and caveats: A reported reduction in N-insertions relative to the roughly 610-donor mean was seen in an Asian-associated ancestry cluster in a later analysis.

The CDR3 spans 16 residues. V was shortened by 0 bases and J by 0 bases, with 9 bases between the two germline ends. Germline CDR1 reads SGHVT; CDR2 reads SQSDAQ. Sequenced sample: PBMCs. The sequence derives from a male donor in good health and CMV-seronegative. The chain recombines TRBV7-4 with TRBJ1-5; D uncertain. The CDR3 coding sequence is TGTGCCAGCAGCTTAGCGGTTCGGAGTAGCAATCAGCCCCAGCATTTT. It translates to CASSLAVRSSNQPQHF.